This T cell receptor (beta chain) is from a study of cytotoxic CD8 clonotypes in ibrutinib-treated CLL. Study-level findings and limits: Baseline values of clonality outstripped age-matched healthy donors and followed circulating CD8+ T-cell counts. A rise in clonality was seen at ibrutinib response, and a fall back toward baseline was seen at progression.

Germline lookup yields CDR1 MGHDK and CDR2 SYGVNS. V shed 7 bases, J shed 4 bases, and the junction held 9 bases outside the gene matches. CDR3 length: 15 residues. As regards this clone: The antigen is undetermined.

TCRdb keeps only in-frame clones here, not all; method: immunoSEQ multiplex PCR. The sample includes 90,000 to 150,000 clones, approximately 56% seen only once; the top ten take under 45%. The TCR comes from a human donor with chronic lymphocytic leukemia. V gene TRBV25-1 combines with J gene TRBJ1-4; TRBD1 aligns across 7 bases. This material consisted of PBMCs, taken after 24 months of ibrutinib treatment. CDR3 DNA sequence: TGTGCCAGCAAGGAAGGGACAGTAGGTAATGAAAAACTGTTTTTT. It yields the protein CASKEGTVGNEKLFF.